This T cell receptor (beta chain) appears in the sequencing data of a study of Ad26.COV2.S vaccination and SARS-CoV-2 variants. The assay was immunoSEQ multiplex PCR, and TCRdb's table has in-frame clones only and misses some. Of around 320,000 clones listed, around 85% are singletons. Study-level findings and limits: Vaccinees reportedly had broad spike-specific CD8+ and CD4+ T cell responses. Whether participants received vaccine or placebo, their non-spike TCR breadth was similar.

Comments on this clone: Its antigen is still unknown. Other DNA sequences from this sample encode an identical CDR3 as well.

The treatment: about 20 received Ad26.COV2.S at low or high dose, single or two shots; 5 received placebo; per-sample allocation not given. Day 63 after the first injection of vaccine or placebo was the sampling time. An Ad26 vector carrying the Wuhan-strain SARS-CoV-2 spike served as the vaccine. Germline loops: CDR1 MNHNY, CDR2 SVGAGI (reference sequence). The CDR3 length is 16 residues. With V trimmed by 5 bases and J by 3 bases, 8 bases remained unmatched. Here the sequenced sample was peripheral blood, taken in a trial of Ad26.COV2.S vaccine versus placebo. The TCR comes from a person between 18 and 59 years old who received the Ad26.COV2.S COVID-19 vaccine or a placebo. The V gene is TRBV6-6, the J gene TRBJ2-3; 10 positions match TRBD2. Here the CDR3 DNA reads TGTGCCAGCAGTACCAAGCGGGGGGGCCGAACAGATACGCAGTATTTT. It yields the protein CASSTKRGGRTDTQYF.